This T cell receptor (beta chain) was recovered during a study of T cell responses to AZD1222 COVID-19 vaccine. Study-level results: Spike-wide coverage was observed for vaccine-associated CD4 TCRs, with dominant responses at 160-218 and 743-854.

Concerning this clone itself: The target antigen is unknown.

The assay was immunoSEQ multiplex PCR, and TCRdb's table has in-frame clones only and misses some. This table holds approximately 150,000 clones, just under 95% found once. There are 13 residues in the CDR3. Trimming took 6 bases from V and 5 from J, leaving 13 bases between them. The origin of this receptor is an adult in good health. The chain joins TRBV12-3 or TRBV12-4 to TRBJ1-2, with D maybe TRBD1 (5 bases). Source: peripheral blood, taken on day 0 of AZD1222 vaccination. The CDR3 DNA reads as TGTGCCAGCAGCCCTCCAGGGAAGTATGGCTACACCTTC. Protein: CASSPPGKYGYTF.